Below, 7 T cell receptor beta chains from the same sample are listed, as sequenced in a study of human T cells and chemical hapten exposure (dated by TCRdb to the early 2020s). Library prep was done by RACE. The sequencer listed for this sample is NextSeq 500. The raw public reads went through TCRdb reprocessing: fastp at Q25, MiXCR clone calling, in-frame beta chains kept. Merged by CDR3 protein, the rows form single entries marked with the most common genes and DNA. This sample is represented by about 39,000 distinct CDR3 sequences; approximately 12% of them were singletons. 2% to 2.5% of the sample is held by the ten biggest clonotypes. What this sample's time point label stands for: patch test 3, about 24 weeks after DPC sensitization. The treatment or condition label here, explained by the study, means: therapeutic diphenylcyclopropenone sensitization with weekly scalp DPC. Unfractionated whole blood was collected in Tempus Blood RNA tubes, and total RNA was extracted from that blood.

Source: whole blood, taken in connection with sensitization to the hapten diphenylcyclopropenone (DPC). These receptor sequences come from a woman in her thirties or forties with alopecia areata. Some clones in this sample may be carry-over from other donors' samples.

This clonotype was observed many times. The chain joins TRBV29-1 to TRBJ1-5, with 9 bases identical to TRBD1. The CDR3 runs to 14 residues. Germline trimming cut 7 bases from V and 4 bases from J; bases unmatched to any gene: 8. The germline CDR1 and CDR2 sequences are SQVTM and ANQGSEA. The CDR3 is CSASTGTGNQPQHF. The CDR3 DNA follows: TGCAGCGCAAGTACAGGGACAGGGAATCAGCCCCAGCATTTT. Full variable domain (missing parts from reference TRBV29-1 and TRBJ1-5): SAVISQKPSRDICQRGTSLTIQCQVDSQVTMMFWYRQQPGQSLTLIATANQGSEATYESGFVIDKFPISRPNLTFSTLTVSNMSPEDSSIYLCSASTGTGNQPQHFGDGTRLSIL.

The gene calls are TRBV29-1 and TRBJ2-2, with TRBD1 matching over 7 bases. The J segment lost 0 bases and the V segment lost 7 bases, leaving 2 bases of the junction unmatched. Germline CDR1 and CDR2: SQVTM and ANQGSEA. The CDR3 has 13 residues. In DNA, the CDR3 is TGCAGCGCCGGGACAGCGAACACCGGGGAGCTGTTTTTT. Protein product: CSAGTANTGELFF.

The V gene is TRBV28, the J gene TRBJ1-5; 8 nucleotides line up with TRBD1. CDR3 length: 14 amino acids. With 6 bases clipped from V and 5 bases from J, the junction kept 6 bases outside the gene matches. The germline V gene encodes CDR1 MDHEN and CDR2 SYDVKM. For the CDR3, the DNA is TGTGCCAGCAGGGACGGACAGGGCTATCAGCCCCAGCATTTT. Its translation: CASRDGQGYQPQHF.

This clonotype was seen at least ten times. The rearrangement joins TRBV5-1 to TRBJ1-1; D is perhaps TRBD1 (5 bases). Germline V CDR1 and CDR2: SGHRS, YFSETQ. Trimming left V 3 bases short and J 5 bases short, with 11 bases between. The CDR3 has 13 residues. This chain's CDR3 is CASSSTEGTEAFF. In DNA, the CDR3 is TGCGCCAGCAGCTCGACAGAGGGGACTGAAGCTTTCTTT.

Only a few counts were recorded for this clonotype. The chain recombines TRBV10-3 with TRBJ1-2, with 8 bases lining up with TRBD1. Germline trimming cut 6 bases from V and 7 bases from J; bases unmatched to any gene: 7. The CDR3 runs to 13 residues. The germline gives CDR1 ENHRY, CDR2 SYGVKD. The CDR3 loop is CAISEGQGTGYTF. CDR3 sequence (DNA): TGTGCCATCAGCGAAGGACAGGGCACTGGCTACACCTTC.

This clonotype has ten or more counts. The rearrangement joins TRBV20-1 to TRBJ2-7, with 7 positions matching TRBD1. The CDR3 extends over 14 amino acids. Germline loops: CDR1 DFQATT, CDR2 SNEGSKA (reference sequence). Trimming removed 6 bases from V and 5 bases from J; junction bases left unmatched: 13. The CDR3 region has the DNA TGCAGTGCAGGGCGAACGACAGGGTTCCACGAGCAGTACTTC. Protein: CSAGRTTGFHEQYF.

The rearrangement uses TRBV2 and TRBJ1-4; 7 positions agree with TRBD1. CDR1 and CDR2 from the germline V gene are SNHLY and FYNNEI. V gave up 2 bases and J gave up 5 bases; unmatched junction bases: 5. The CDR3 has 15 residues. CDR3 sequence reads: CASSEQGQPNEKLFF. The CDR3 nucleotides are TGTGCCAGCAGTGAACAGGGACAGCCAAATGAAAAACTGTTTTTT.